A selection of T cell receptor beta chains follows, all from one sample in a study of PD-L1 blockade in urothelial cancer. The assay was immunoSEQ multiplex PCR, and TCRdb's table has in-frame clones only and misses some. The table records 23,000 or so clones, roughly 85% of them present only once. This specimen was PBMCs, taken around atezolizumab (anti-PD-L1) treatment. The receptors come from a man aged 65-85 years with urothelial cancer. Both conserved end residues are part of each CDR3. D genes are given only for firm matches. Clone size is given for some rows only: seen once, a few or many times, or a class if the clone is expanded.

d_call: NA; j_call: TRBJ2-1; clone_size: NA; v_call: TRBV15; cdr3_nt: TGTGCCACCAGCATATTGAGATCAGGCTCCTACAATGAGCAGTTCTTC; cdr3_aa: CATSILRSGSYNEQFF
d_call: NA; j_call: TRBJ2-2; clone_size: NA; v_call: TRBV5-1; cdr3_nt: TGCGCCAGCAGCACGTCCGCCCCGGGGACCGGGGAGCTGTTTTTT; cdr3_aa: CASSTSAPGTGELFF
d_call: TRBD1; j_call: TRBJ1-1; clone_size: NA; v_call: TRBV10-3; cdr3_nt: TGTGCCATCAGTGAGGCGCCCGGACAGGGGAACACTGAAGCTTTCTTT; cdr3_aa: CAISEAPGQGNTEAFF
d_call: TRBD2; j_call: TRBJ2-7; clone_size: once; v_call: TRBV7-2; cdr3_nt: TGTGCCAGCAGCATGAAAGGTCGACTAGCGGGAAGCTACGAGCAGTACTTC; cdr3_aa: CASSMKGRLAGSYEQYF
d_call: TRBD2; j_call: TRBJ2-7; clone_size: NA; v_call: TRBV7-2; cdr3_nt: TGTGCCAGCAGCCCATGGGGGACTAGCGGGAGGGAATCGCAGTACTTC; cdr3_aa: CASSPWGTSGRESQYF
d_call: NA; j_call: TRBJ2-3; clone_size: NA; v_call: TRBV4-3; cdr3_nt: TGCGCCAGCAGCCAAGCGGGGGATACGCAGTATTTT; cdr3_aa: CASSQAGDTQYF
d_call: NA; j_call: TRBJ1-1; clone_size: few; v_call: TRBV5-6; cdr3_nt: TGTGCCAGCAGCTACACTACAGGGAACACTGAAGCTTTCTTT; cdr3_aa: CASSYTTGNTEAFF
d_call: NA; j_call: TRBJ2-3; clone_size: NA; v_call: TRBV7-9; cdr3_nt: TGTGCCAGCAGCCCCCGGAGGCCAGATACGCAGTATTTT; cdr3_aa: CASSPRRPDTQYF
d_call: NA; j_call: TRBJ1-1; clone_size: NA; v_call: TRBV10-2; cdr3_nt: TGCGCCAGCAGTGATCGAGAGAACACTGAAGCTTTCTTT; cdr3_aa: CASSDRENTEAFF
d_call: NA; j_call: TRBJ1-1; clone_size: NA; v_call: TRBV6-5; cdr3_nt: TGTGCCAGCCGATTTACTCGGGGTGAAGCTTTCTTT; cdr3_aa: CASRFTRGEAFF
d_call: TRBD1; j_call: TRBJ1-1; clone_size: NA; v_call: TRBV28; cdr3_nt: TGTGCCAGCAGTTTGAAGGGACAGGAGGAAGCTTTCTTT; cdr3_aa: CASSLKGQEEAFF
d_call: TRBD2; j_call: TRBJ2-3; clone_size: NA; v_call: TRBV5-1; cdr3_nt: TGCGCCAGCAGCTCCTCACTAGCGGGAGGAGGAGATACGCAGTATTTT; cdr3_aa: CASSSSLAGGGDTQYF
d_call: TRBD1; j_call: TRBJ2-1; clone_size: NA; v_call: TRBV27; cdr3_nt: TGTGCCAGCAGTTTACAGGGGGACTACAATGAGCAGTTCTTC; cdr3_aa: CASSLQGDYNEQFF
d_call: TRBD1; j_call: TRBJ2-7; clone_size: NA; v_call: TRBV7-2; cdr3_nt: TGTGCCAGCAGCTCCGGCCCTCCGGGACAGGTAGTCTTC; cdr3_aa: CASSSGPPGQVVF
d_call: TRBD1; j_call: TRBJ1-2; clone_size: NA; v_call: TRBV2; cdr3_nt: TGTGCCAGCAGTGGGACAGGGATCCGCTATGGCTACACCTTC; cdr3_aa: CASSGTGIRYGYTF
d_call: TRBD2; j_call: TRBJ2-7; clone_size: NA; v_call: TRBV5-1; cdr3_nt: TGCGCCAGCAGCTTAGATAGCGGGAGCTGGGAGCAGTACTTC; cdr3_aa: CASSLDSGSWEQYF
d_call: NA; j_call: TRBJ2-3; clone_size: NA; v_call: TRBV28; cdr3_nt: TGTGCCAGCAGCCCGGACTGGATGCAGCTCACAGATACGCAGTATTTT; cdr3_aa: CASSPDWMQLTDTQYF
d_call: TRBD1; j_call: TRBJ1-2; clone_size: NA; v_call: TRBV25-1; cdr3_nt: TGTGCCAGCAGCGGACAGGTAGGCTATGGCTACACCTTC; cdr3_aa: CASSGQVGYGYTF
d_call: NA; j_call: TRBJ2-1; clone_size: NA; v_call: TRBV18; cdr3_nt: TGTGCCAGCTCACCCGAGCGTGCCTACAATGAGCAGTTCTTC; cdr3_aa: CASSPERAYNEQFF
d_call: TRBD2; j_call: TRBJ2-7; clone_size: NA; v_call: TRBV11-2; cdr3_nt: TGTGCCAGCAGCCTCATGGGGGGGTTAACCTACGAGCAGTACTTC; cdr3_aa: CASSLMGGLTYEQYF
d_call: NA; j_call: TRBJ1-1; clone_size: NA; v_call: TRBV7-9; cdr3_nt: TGTGCCAGCAGCGAGGAGGGGTTTCACACTGAAGCTTTCTTT; cdr3_aa: CASSEEGFHTEAFF
d_call: TRBD2; j_call: TRBJ2-5; clone_size: NA; v_call: TRBV7-9; cdr3_nt: TGTGCCAGCAGTCTAGCGGGAGGCCAAGAGACCCAGTACTTC; cdr3_aa: CASSLAGGQETQYF
d_call: TRBD2; j_call: TRBJ2-1; clone_size: once; v_call: TRBV30; cdr3_nt: TGTGCCTGGACCCGAGGACTAGCGGGAACTGAGCAGTTCTTC; cdr3_aa: CAWTRGLAGTEQFF
d_call: TRBD2; j_call: TRBJ2-5; clone_size: NA; v_call: TRBV9; cdr3_nt: TGTGCCAGCAGTGTAGCGGGAGGGCTTCAAGAGACCCAGTACTTC; cdr3_aa: CASSVAGGLQETQYF
d_call: NA; j_call: TRBJ1-5; clone_size: NA; v_call: TRBV19; cdr3_nt: TGTGCCAGTAGTACTTTTGGGGGCCGGCAGCCCCAGCATTTT; cdr3_aa: CASSTFGGRQPQHF